This passage covers 2 T cell receptor beta chains from one sample sequenced in a study of T-cell reconstitution after alpha-beta-depleted transplantation in children listed by TCRdb under 2016. No antigen has been assigned to these receptors. Overall study results and their limits: The apparently early alphabetaT-cell count recovery about two months after transplant was reportedly dependent on only several hundred rapidly expanded clones derived from non-depleted graft cells.

Libraries were built with PCR. Sequenced using an Illumina HiSeq 2500. TCR libraries were prepared with molecular barcoding, using unique molecular identifiers to normalize TCRbeta repertoire quantification. TCRdb reprocessing: public reads trimmed at Q25 with fastp, clones called with MiXCR, in-frame beta chains kept. Rows are combined by CDR3 protein, so each entry shows the most common genes and DNA. The sample yields tens of thousands of distinct CDR3 sequences; roughly 6.7% were counted once. Of the sample, 25% to 30% is held by the ten largest clones. According to the study, the label for this sample's time point signals: day 60 (about 2 months) after transplantation. In light of the paper, this sample's treatment or condition label describes: allogeneic hematopoietic cell transplantation with graft depleted of TCRalphabeta T cells and CD19 B cells. Here the sequenced sample was peripheral blood, taken 60 days after TCRalphabeta/CD19-depleted stem cell transplant. These receptors all stem from a child younger than two who had a stem cell transplant for acute myeloid leukemia, so the T cells may come from the graft donor.

This clonotype was counted ten times or more. The chain combines TRBV18 with TRBJ2-7; unclear D gene. The germline V gene encodes CDR1 KGHSH and CDR2 LQKENI. Trimming took 3 bases from V and 2 from J, leaving 26 bases between them. The CDR3 has 19 residues. Written as DNA, the CDR3 is TGTGCCAGCTCACCCACCCTCTACCGGGCCCAAGGACCGCCCTACGAGCAGTACTTC. Translation gives CASSPTLYRAQGPPYEQYF.

At least ten counts were recorded for this clonotype. The chain couples TRBV24-1 to TRBJ2-2; tentatively, D is TRBD2 (6 bases). The length of the CDR3 is 16 residues. Germline V lookup: CDR1 KGHDR, CDR2 SFDVKD. Trimming cost V 4 bases and J 4 bases, with 15 bases left between them. The CDR3 coding sequence is TGTGCCACCAGTGAGGGAGCGGGTCTCAGCACCGGGGAGCTGTTTTTT. The encoded protein is CATSEGAGLSTGELFF.